This entry lists 24 T cell receptor beta chains sequenced from one sample in a study of human T cells and chemical hapten exposure (dated by TCRdb to about 2021). The library was obtained by RACE. The sequencer was a NextSeq 500. Clones were called with MiXCR by TCRdb after fastp trimmed the public reads at Q25, and only in-frame beta chains were retained. Every distinct CDR3 protein forms one entry, paired with its most common genes and DNA. Present in this sample are fewer than 60,000 distinct CDR3 sequences, roughly 9.5% of which were seen just once. Approximately 4.5% of the sample lies in the top ten. The time point label for this specimen denotes: patch test 1, 2 weeks after DPC sensitization. The intended sense of this specimen's treatment or condition label: therapeutic diphenylcyclopropenone sensitization with weekly scalp DPC. This specimen consisted of whole blood, obtained in connection with sensitization to the hapten diphenylcyclopropenone (DPC). The receptors were sampled from a woman aged 45-60 years with alopecia areata. Some clones in this sample may be carry-over from other donors' samples.

This clonotype was seen repeatedly, ten times or more. The chain has TRBV4-1 and TRBJ1-1; maybe TRBD1 (6 bases). Germline values: CDR1 MGHRA, CDR2 YSYEKL. Deletions cut 2 bases from V and 10 bases from J, with 17 bases between. The CDR3 covers 14 residues. The CDR3 bases are TGCGCCAGCAGCCAATTCACGGGGGGCAGTGGAGCTTTCTTT. Encoded protein: CASSQFTGGSGAFF.

For this clonotype: A much larger clone differs from this one at a single base, so this may be a read error. The rearrangement uses TRBV5-4 and TRBJ2-3, with D unresolved. The CDR3 is made up of 13 amino acids. The germline V gene encodes CDR1 SGHNT and CDR2 YYREEE (reference sequence). CDR3 sequence: CVSSRSSTDTQYF. DNA for the CDR3: TGTGTCAGCAGCAGATCTAGCACAGATACGCAGTATTTT. The whole variable domain, filled in from reference TRBV5-4 and TRBJ2-3, reads ETGVTQSPTHLIKTRGQQVTLRCSSQSGHNTVSWYQQALGQGPQFIFQYYREEENGRGNFPPRFSGLQFPNYSSELNVNALELDDSALYLCVSSRSSTDTQYFGPGTRLTVL.

This clonotype showed up just a few times. Sequence at one end of the junction differs from germline and may be a read error. The rearrangement links TRBV5-1 to TRBJ1-1, with TRBD1 matching over 7 bases. In germline, CDR1 is SGHRS, CDR2 YFSETQ. The CDR3 totals 14 residues. CDR3 DNA sequence: TGCGACAGCAGCTTGTTACAGGGGAGGACTGAAGCTTTCTTT. This translates into CDSSLLQGRTEAFF.

This clonotype was found a few times. This sequence joins TRBV28 and TRBJ2-3; D ambiguous. CDR1 MDHEN and CDR2 SYDVKM come from the germline V gene. The CDR3 runs 13 residues. Trimming took 2 bases from V and 2 from J, leaving 5 bases between them. The CDR3 here is CASSLDTTDTQYF. The DNA for the CDR3 is TGTGCCAGCAGTTTAGACACCACAGATACGCAGTATTTT.

The sample holds many counts of this clonotype. The V call is TRBV7-9, the J call TRBJ2-5; maybe TRBD1 (6 bases). Germline V gene data show CDR1 as SEHNR and CDR2 as FQNEAQ (reference sequence). V was shortened by 3 bases and J by 5 bases, with 13 bases between the two germline ends. The CDR3 totals 14 residues. CDR3: CASSLSQGWETQYF. The CDR3 nucleotides are TGTGCCAGCAGCTTGTCACAGGGCTGGGAGACCCAGTACTTC.

The rearrangement joins TRBV28 to TRBJ2-3; no clear D. The CDR3 runs 11 residues. V lost 5 bases and J lost 9, with 9 bases in between. Germline CDR1 reads MDHEN; CDR2 reads SYDVKM. Here the CDR3 DNA reads TGTGCCAGCAGTATTGATGTAACGCAGTATTTT. This gives the protein CASSIDVTQYF.

This clonotype was detected ten times or more. The chain has TRBV12-3 or TRBV12-4 and TRBJ1-2; tentative D call: TRBD1 (5 bases). CDR3 length: 13 amino acids. Trimming took off 4 bases at V and 6 bases at J, with 12 bases between the two ends. This chain's CDR3 is CASSSQGLHGYTF. As DNA, the CDR3 is TGTGCCAGCAGTTCTCAGGGATTGCATGGCTACACCTTC.

A few counts support this clonotype. The rearrangement joins TRBV12-3 or TRBV12-4 to TRBJ1-5; D remains unclear. The CDR3 loop spans 15 amino acids. Trimming stripped 5 bases from V and 3 bases from J, with 14 bases between. The CDR3 nucleotides are TGTGCCAGCAGTCAACTCCGGGATCCCAATCAGCCCCAGCATTTT. The encoded protein is CASSQLRDPNQPQHF.

The J gene is TRBJ1-4, the V gene TRBV11-2; maybe TRBD1 (5 bases). Germline V lookup: CDR1 SGHAT, CDR2 FQNNGV. Trimming took 6 bases from V and 4 from J, leaving 9 bases between them. This CDR3 spans 13 amino acids. The chain's CDR3 is CASSWDLNEKLFF. CDR3 in DNA: TGTGCCAGCAGTTGGGACCTTAATGAAAAACTGTTTTTT.

This rearrangement joins TRBV28 to TRBJ1-6; TRBD1 is a possible D gene (5 bases). V shed 3 bases and J shed 9 bases, with 12 bases lying between them. This CDR3 comprises 14 residues. Germline CDR1 MDHEN, CDR2 SYDVKM. The CDR3 loop reads CASSFGRDASPLHF. In DNA, the CDR3 is TGTGCCAGCAGTTTTGGCAGGGATGCTTCACCCCTCCACTTT.

In its sample, this clonotype was seen many times. V usage is TRBV28 and J usage is TRBJ2-7; the D gene is possibly TRBD2 (5 bases). There are 13 residues in the CDR3. Per germline, CDR1 MDHEN and CDR2 SYDVKM. With 7 bases removed from V and 2 bases from J, the gap between germline ends came to 12 bases. CDR3 sequence reads: CASTQEAPYEQYF. The CDR3 DNA reads as TGTGCCAGCACTCAGGAGGCCCCCTACGAGCAGTACTTC.

A few counts support this clonotype. V gene TRBV5-1 combines with J gene TRBJ2-7, with 7 bases matching TRBD1. V trimming: 4 bases; J trimming: 4 bases; junction bases outside the gene matches: 11. This CDR3 contains 15 residues. The germline gives CDR1 SGHRS, CDR2 YFSETQ. The CDR3 loop reads CASSQIPGQTYEQYF. The CDR3 DNA reads as TGCGCCAGCAGCCAAATACCGGGACAGACTTACGAGCAGTACTTC.

This clonotype was counted ten times or more. V gene TRBV6-6 combines with J gene TRBJ2-5; 9 positions match TRBD2. Trimming at V came to 6 bases and at J to 0 bases, leaving 8 bases not matched to a gene. The CDR3 totals 16 residues. Germline assignment: CDR1 MNHNY and CDR2 SVGAGI (reference sequence). The chain's CDR3 is CASSHRTSAYQETQYF. Here the CDR3 DNA reads TGTGCCAGCAGCCACCGGACTAGCGCGTACCAAGAGACCCAGTACTTC.

This clonotype was seen repeatedly, ten times or more. The V call is TRBV3-1, the J call TRBJ1-6; 8 bases agree with TRBD1. The CDR3 totals 17 residues. The trim removed 3 bases at V and 0 bases at J, leaving 4 bases unmatched. Germline V gives CDR1 LGHDT, CDR2 YNNKEL (reference sequence). As DNA, the CDR3 is TGTGCCAGCAGCCAGGACAGGGCGAGCTCCTATAATTCACCCCTCCACTTT. This sequence encodes CASSQDRASSYNSPLHF.

J is TRBJ1-1 and V is TRBV6-2 or TRBV6-3; D might be TRBD1 (5 bases). The germline V and J ends were trimmed by 0 bases and 4 bases, with 9 bases remaining between them. Germline-derived CDR1 and CDR2 are MNHEY and SVGEGT. The CDR3 has 14 residues. The CDR3 loop reads CASSYSGGGTEAFF. The CDR3, as DNA: TGTGCCAGCAGTTACTCCGGTGGGGGCACTGAAGCTTTCTTT.

This chain uses TRBV19 with TRBJ2-6, with D uncertain. Germline CDR1 and CDR2: LNHDA and SQIVND (reference sequence). This CDR3 has 15 amino acids. Deletions cut 0 bases from V and 2 bases from J, with 5 bases between. This chain's CDR3 is CASSIDRAGANVLTF. The CDR3 DNA reads TGTGCCAGTAGTATAGATCGTGCTGGGGCCAACGTCCTGACTTTC. The complete variable domain, with remaining parts taken from reference TRBV19 and TRBJ2-6, reads DGGITQSPKYLFRKEGQNVTLSCEQNLNHDAMYWYRQDPGQGLRLIYYSQIVNDFQKGDIAEGYSVSREKKESFPLTVTSAQKNPTAFYLCASSIDRAGANVLTFGAGSRLTVL.

This clonotype was seen many times. The V and J genes are TRBV27 and TRBJ2-5, with D possibly matching TRBD1 (6 bases). This CDR3 spans 15 amino acids. CDR1 is MNHEY, CDR2 SMNVEV, per germline (reference sequence). V lost 0 bases, J lost 4 bases, and 12 bases lay in between. The CDR3 loop is CASSLSQGIGETQYF. The CDR3 coding sequence is TGTGCCAGCAGTTTATCTCAGGGGATCGGAGAGACCCAGTACTTC.

This clonotype has at least ten counts. This chain links TRBV2 with TRBJ2-1; no reliable D call. The germline V gene has CDR1 SNHLY and CDR2 FYNNEI. This CDR3 has 15 amino acids. Trimming pared 6 bases from V and 0 bases from J, leaving 12 bases between. CDR3 bases: TGTGCCAGCAGCGTGGGATCCAGCTCCTACAATGAGCAGTTCTTC. Its translation: CASSVGSSSYNEQFF.

The sample holds many counts of this clonotype. The CDR3 region has the DNA TGTGCCAGCAGTCTGGACGGATATGGCTACACCTTC. This translates into CASSLDGYGYTF. The chain couples TRBV12-3 or TRBV12-4 to TRBJ1-2, with no clear D. V was cut by 5 bases and J by 5 bases, with 9 bases left in between. This CDR3 is built from 12 residues.

This clonotype was detected many times. The rearrangement links TRBV6-5 to TRBJ2-5; maybe TRBD1 (6 bases). Trimming pared 2 bases from V and 3 bases from J, leaving 13 bases between. CDR1 is MNHEY and CDR2 is SVGAGI in the germline V gene. CDR3 length: 15 amino acids. CDR3 region: CASSYTGQKKETQYF. The CDR3 coding sequence is TGTGCCAGCAGTTACACCGGACAGAAAAAAGAGACCCAGTACTTC.

This clonotype was detected many times. This sequence joins TRBV7-8 and TRBJ2-6, with unresolved D. V was shortened by 2 bases and J by 0 bases, with 11 bases between the two germline ends. Germline CDR1 SGHVS, CDR2 FQNEAQ. The CDR3 is made up of 17 amino acids. The CDR3 reads CASSLNSFSSGANVLTF. The CDR3 coding sequence is TGTGCCAGCAGCTTAAACAGCTTTAGCTCTGGGGCCAACGTCCTGACTTTC.

This clonotype was recorded at least ten times. The chain couples TRBV29-1 to TRBJ2-7, with 7 bases aligning to TRBD2. The CDR3 totals 11 residues. The V gene's germline CDR1 is SQVTM and CDR2 ANQGSEA. V lost 6 bases, J lost 2 bases, and 1 base stayed unmatched. CDR3 protein: CSVGLAYEQYF. DNA of the CDR3: TGCAGCGTCGGACTAGCCTACGAGCAGTACTTC.

This clonotype has at least ten counts. The chain recombines TRBV7-6 with TRBJ2-1; TRBD1 matches 7 bases. With 5 bases clipped from V and 0 bases from J, the junction kept 4 bases outside the gene matches. The CDR3 contains 15 residues. Germline-derived CDR1 and CDR2 are SGHVS and FNYEAQ. The CDR3 DNA is TGTGCCAGCAGCCAACAGGGGAGCTCCTACAATGAGCAGTTCTTC. Amino acids: CASSQQGSSYNEQFF.

This clonotype was observed a few times. The chain joins TRBV28 to TRBJ1-2; D is perhaps TRBD1 (5 bases). CDR3 length: 11 amino acids. From germline, CDR1 is MDHEN and CDR2 SYDVKM. V was cut by 8 bases and J by 8 bases, with 12 bases left in between. CDR3 DNA sequence: TGTGCCAGCGGGGGTTTCCACGGCTACACCTTC. Translated, it gives CASGGFHGYTF.